A single TCR beta chain is shown here with its context. This sample stems from a study of blood T cell repertoires in COVID-19. Germline CDR1 reads LNHDA; CDR2 reads SQIVND (reference sequence). The CDR3 is 14 residues long. The V end lost 9 bases, the J end lost 7 bases, and 16 bases lay between the germline ends. Measured with immunoSEQ multiplex PCR; TCRdb has only the in-frame clones, and not every one. The data contain some 160,000 clones, over 80% of them singletons. Sequences were obtained from peripheral blood. This TCR came from a woman aged 80 or over with COVID-19, enrolled during active disease. V usage is TRBV19 and J usage is TRBJ1-6; the D gene is possibly TRBD1 (5 bases). The CDR3 DNA reads as TGTGCCAGCTCGTCCTCCTCAGGGAATTCACCCCTCCACTTT. It codes for CASSSSSGNSPLHF.